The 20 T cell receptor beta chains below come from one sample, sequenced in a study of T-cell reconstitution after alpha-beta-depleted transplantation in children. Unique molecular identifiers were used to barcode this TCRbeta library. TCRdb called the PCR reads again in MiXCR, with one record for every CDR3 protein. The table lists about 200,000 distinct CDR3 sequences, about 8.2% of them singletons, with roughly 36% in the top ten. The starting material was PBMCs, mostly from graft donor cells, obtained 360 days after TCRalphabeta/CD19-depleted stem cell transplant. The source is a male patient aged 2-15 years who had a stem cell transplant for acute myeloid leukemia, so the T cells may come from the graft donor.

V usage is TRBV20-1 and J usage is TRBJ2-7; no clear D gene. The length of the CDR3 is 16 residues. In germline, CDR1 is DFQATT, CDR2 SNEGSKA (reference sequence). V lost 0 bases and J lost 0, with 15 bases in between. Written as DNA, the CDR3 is TGCAGTGCTAGAGATCAGCACAGTTCAAGCTCCTACGAGCAGTACTTC. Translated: CSARDQHSSSSYEQYF.

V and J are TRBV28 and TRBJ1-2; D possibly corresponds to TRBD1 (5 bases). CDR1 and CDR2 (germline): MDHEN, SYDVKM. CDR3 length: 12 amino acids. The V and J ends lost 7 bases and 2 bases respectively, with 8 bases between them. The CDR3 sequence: CASTRTNYGYTF. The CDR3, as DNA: TGTGCCAGCACCAGGACAAACTATGGCTACACCTTC.

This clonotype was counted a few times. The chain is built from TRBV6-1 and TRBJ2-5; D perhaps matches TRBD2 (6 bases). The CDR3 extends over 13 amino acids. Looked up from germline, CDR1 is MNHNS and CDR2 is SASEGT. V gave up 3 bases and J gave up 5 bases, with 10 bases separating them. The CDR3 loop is CASSERERETQYF. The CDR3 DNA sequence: TGTGCCAGCAGTGAGCGGGAAAGGGAGACCCAGTACTTC.

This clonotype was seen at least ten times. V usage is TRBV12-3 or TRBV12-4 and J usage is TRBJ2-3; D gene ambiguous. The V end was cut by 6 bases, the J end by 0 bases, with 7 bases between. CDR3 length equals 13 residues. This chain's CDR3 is CASSPSSTDTQYF. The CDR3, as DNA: TGTGCCAGCAGCCCGAGTAGCACAGATACGCAGTATTTT.

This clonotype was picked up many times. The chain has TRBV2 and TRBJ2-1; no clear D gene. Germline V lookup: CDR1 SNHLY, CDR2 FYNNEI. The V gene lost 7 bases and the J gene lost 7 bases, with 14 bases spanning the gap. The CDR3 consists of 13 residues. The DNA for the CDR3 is TGTGCCAGCACCTCCACGTCCTGGAATGAGCAGTTCTTC. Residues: CASTSTSWNEQFF.

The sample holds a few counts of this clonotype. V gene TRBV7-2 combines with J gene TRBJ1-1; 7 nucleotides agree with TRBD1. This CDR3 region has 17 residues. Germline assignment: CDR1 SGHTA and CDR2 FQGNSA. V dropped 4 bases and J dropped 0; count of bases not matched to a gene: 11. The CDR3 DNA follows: TGTGCCAGCAGCTCGCCTTGGAGGGGGCCTTTGAACACTGAAGCTTTCTTT. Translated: CASSSPWRGPLNTEAFF.

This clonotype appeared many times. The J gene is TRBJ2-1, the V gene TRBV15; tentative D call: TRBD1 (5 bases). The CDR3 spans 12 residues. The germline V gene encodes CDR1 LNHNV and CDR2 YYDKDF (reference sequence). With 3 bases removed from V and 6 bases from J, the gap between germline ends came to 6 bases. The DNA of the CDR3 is TGTGCCACCAGCAGTCAGGGCAATGAGCAGTTCTTC. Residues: CATSSQGNEQFF.

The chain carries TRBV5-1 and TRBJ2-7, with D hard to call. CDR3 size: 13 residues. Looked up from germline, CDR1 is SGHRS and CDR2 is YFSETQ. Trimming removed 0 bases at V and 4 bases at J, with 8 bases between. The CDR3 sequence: CASSLDWRYEQYV. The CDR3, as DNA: TGCGCCAGCAGCTTGGATTGGCGATACGAGCAGTACGTC.

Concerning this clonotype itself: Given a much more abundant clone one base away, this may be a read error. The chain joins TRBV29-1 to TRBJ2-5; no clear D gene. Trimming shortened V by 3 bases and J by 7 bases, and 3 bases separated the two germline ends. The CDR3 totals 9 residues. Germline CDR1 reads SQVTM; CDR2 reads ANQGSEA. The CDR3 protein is CSVDGTQYF. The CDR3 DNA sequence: TGCAGCGTTGACGGGACCCAGTACTTC.

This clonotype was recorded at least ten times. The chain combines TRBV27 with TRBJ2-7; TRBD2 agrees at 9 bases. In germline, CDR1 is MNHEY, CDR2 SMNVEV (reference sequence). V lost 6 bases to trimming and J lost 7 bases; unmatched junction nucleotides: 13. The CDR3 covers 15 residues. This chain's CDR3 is CASRGRLADYGEQYF. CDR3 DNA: TGTGCCAGCAGGGGACGACTAGCGGACTACGGGGAGCAGTACTTC.

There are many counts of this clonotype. The CDR3, as DNA: TGCGCCAGCAGCTTGAATTGGGGAAACACCATATATTTT. Translated: CASSLNWGNTIYF. The chain employs TRBV5-1 and TRBJ1-3; no clear D. From germline, CDR1 is SGHRS and CDR2 YFSETQ. Trimming took 1 base from V and 4 from J, leaving 6 bases between them. The CDR3 is 13 residues long.

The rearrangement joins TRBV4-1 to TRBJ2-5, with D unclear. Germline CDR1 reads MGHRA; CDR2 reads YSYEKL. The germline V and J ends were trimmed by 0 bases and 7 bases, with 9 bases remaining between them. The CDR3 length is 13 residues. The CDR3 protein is CASSQDLPGTQYF. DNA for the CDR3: TGCGCCAGCAGCCAAGATTTGCCGGGGACCCAGTACTTC.

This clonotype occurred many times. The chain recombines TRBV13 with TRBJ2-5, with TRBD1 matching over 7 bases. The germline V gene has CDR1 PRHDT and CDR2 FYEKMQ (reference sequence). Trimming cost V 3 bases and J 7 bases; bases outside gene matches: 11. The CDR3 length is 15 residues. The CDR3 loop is CASSFGDSQALTQYF. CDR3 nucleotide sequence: TGTGCCAGCAGCTTTGGGGACAGCCAAGCGTTGACCCAGTACTTC.

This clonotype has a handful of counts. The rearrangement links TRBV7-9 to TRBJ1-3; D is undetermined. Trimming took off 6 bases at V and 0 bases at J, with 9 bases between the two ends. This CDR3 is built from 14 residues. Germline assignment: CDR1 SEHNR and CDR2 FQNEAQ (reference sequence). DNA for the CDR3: TGTGCCAGCAGATGGAACCACTCTGGAAACACCATATATTTT. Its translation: CASRWNHSGNTIYF.

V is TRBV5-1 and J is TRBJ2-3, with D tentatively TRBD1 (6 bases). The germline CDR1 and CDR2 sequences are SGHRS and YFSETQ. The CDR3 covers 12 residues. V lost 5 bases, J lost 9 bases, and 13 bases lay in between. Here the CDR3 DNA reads TGCGCCAGCAGACCTACTACAGGGACGCAGTATTTT. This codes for CASRPTTGTQYF.

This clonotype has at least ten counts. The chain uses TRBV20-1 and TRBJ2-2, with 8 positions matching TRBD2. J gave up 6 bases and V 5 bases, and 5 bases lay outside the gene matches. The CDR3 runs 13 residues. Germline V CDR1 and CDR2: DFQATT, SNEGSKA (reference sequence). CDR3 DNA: TGCAGTGCTCCCGGACTAGCAGCCGGGGAGCTGTTTTTT. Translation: CSAPGLAAGELFF.

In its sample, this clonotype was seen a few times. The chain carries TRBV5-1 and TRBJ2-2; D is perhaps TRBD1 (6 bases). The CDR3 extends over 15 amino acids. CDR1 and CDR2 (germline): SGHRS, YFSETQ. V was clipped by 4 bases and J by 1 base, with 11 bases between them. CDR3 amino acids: CASSVPQGNTGELFF. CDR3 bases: TGCGCCAGCAGCGTGCCACAGGGGAACACCGGGGAGCTGTTTTTT.

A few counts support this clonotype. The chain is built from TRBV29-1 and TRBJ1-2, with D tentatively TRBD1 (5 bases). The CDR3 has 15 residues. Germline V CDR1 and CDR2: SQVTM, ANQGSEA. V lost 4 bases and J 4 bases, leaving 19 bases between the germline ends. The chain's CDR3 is CSVASRTSLPYGYTF. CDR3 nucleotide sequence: TGCAGCGTTGCGTCTCGGACATCCCTTCCCTATGGCTACACCTTC.

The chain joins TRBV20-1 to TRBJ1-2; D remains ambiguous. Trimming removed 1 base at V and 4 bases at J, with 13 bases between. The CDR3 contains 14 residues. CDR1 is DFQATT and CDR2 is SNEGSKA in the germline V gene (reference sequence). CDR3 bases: TGCAGTGCTAGAGCCTATTGGGGTGGCTATGGCTACACCTTC. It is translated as CSARAYWGGYGYTF.

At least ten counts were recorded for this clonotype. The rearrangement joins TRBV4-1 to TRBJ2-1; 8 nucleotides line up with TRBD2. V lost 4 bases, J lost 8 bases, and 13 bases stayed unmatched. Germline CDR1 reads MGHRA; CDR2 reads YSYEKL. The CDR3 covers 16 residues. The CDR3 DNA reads TGCGCCAGCAGCCCAGTGGCGACTAGCGAGCCCCATGAGCAGTTCTTC. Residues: CASSPVATSEPHEQFF.